Sequencing of this TCR beta chain was carried out in a study of T cells in Graves' hyperthyroidism and ophthalmopathy. The study's findings and limits: The model forecast ophthalmopathy, anticipating it by a median approximately 6.2 months before onset.

Using RNA transcripts as the source, TCR beta CDR3 regions were amplified. Carried out on the TCR CDR3, a first-round RT-PCR used the HTBI primer set. A single record per CDR3 protein comes from TCRdb applying MiXCR to the multiplex PCR reads. Seen here are hundreds of thousands of distinct CDR3 sequences, around 14% observed once, and the top ten hold roughly 9.2%. This clonotype has more than one count but fewer than ten. The antigen is not known. Diagnoses were established using clinical symptoms, serum thyroxine and TRAb, thyroid ultrasound and orbital computed tomography. The CDR3 spans 20 residues. Germline CDR1 and CDR2: GTSNPN and SVGIG (reference sequence). V dropped 1 base and J dropped 5; count of bases not matched to a gene: 21.

This chain connects TRBV30 to TRBJ2-2, with 8 bases that match TRBD1. The origin of this receptor is a young woman with Graves' hyperthyroidism. Sequenced input: blood. DNA of the CDR3: TGTGCCTGGAGTGGGCCCAGCGTCCGACAGGGGCCCCCTGTGACCGGGGAGCTGTTTTTT. Translating gives CAWSGPSVRQGPPVTGELFF.